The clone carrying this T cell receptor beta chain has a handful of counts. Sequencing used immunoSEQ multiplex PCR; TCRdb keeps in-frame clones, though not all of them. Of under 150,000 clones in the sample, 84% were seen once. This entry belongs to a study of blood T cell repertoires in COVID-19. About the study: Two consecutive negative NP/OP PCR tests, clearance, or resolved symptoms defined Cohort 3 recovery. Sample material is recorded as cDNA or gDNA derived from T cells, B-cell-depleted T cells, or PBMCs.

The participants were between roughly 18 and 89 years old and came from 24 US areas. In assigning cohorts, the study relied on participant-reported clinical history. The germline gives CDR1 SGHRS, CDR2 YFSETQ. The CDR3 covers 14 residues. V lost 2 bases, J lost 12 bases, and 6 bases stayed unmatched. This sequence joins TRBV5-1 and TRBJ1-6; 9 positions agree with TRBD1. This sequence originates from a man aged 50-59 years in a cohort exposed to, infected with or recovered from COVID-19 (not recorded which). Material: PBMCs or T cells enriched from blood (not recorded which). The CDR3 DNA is TGCGCCAGCAGCTTAGGACAGGGGAATGGACCCCTCCACTTT. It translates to CASSLGQGNGPLHF. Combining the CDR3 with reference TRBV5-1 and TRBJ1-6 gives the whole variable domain KAGVTQTPRYLIKTRGQQVTLSCSPISGHRSVSWYQQTPGQGLQFLFEYFSETQRNKGNFPGRFSGRQFSNSRSEMNVSTLELGDSALYLCASSLGQGNGPLHFGNGTRLTVT.